This TCR beta chain emerged from a study of blood T cell repertoires in COVID-19. Looking at the study overall: There were acute and convalescent COVID-19 samples, and they came from the United States, Italy and Spain. Sources were T cells, B-cell-depleted T cells, or PBMCs; the material itself was cDNA or gDNA.

Seattle-derived patients entered the study during active infection and were followed longitudinally. This table comes from immunoSEQ multiplex PCR, and its TCRdb copy is limited to in-frame clones, with some not included. The sample contains about 210,000 clones, around four fifths of which appear only once. The receptor was isolated from a man aged 60 to 69 with COVID-19, enrolled during active disease. Sequenced input: peripheral blood.

Written as DNA, the CDR3 is TGTGCCAGCTCACCAGTGAGGGCCCCCACAGATACGCAGTATTTT. Translation: CASSPVRAPTDTQYF. The V and J genes are TRBV18 and TRBJ2-3, with D possibly TRBD2 on 5 matching bases. The V gene's germline CDR1 is KGHSH and CDR2 LQKENI. With 2 bases removed from V and 2 bases from J, the gap between germline ends came to 11 bases. This CDR3 region has 15 residues.